These 8 T cell receptor beta chains were all obtained from the same sample, sequenced in a study of shared T cell receptors in the human thymus. Here immunoSEQ multiplex PCR was the method, and the copy in TCRdb shows in-frame clones only, minus some. Found here are about 660,000 clones, approximately 89% of them singletons; the top ten hold 0.0094%. These same data were also listed under a study on human thymus T cells.

Input material: thymocytes. Receptors originate from a boy under two years old with a congenital heart defect.

The rearrangement links TRBV7-2 to TRBJ2-5; no reliable D call. This CDR3 comprises 13 residues. Trimming cost V 1 base and J 7 bases, with 10 bases left between them. The germline CDR1 and CDR2 sequences are SGHTA and FQGNSA. Here the CDR3 reads CASSLDWSGTQYF. The CDR3 region has the DNA TGTGCCAGCAGCTTAGATTGGTCCGGGACCCAGTACTTC.

CDR3 bases: TGCAGCGTTGGGGCCCTCTGGACAATGAACACTGAAGCTTTCTTT. Protein sequence: CSVGALWTMNTEAFF. J is TRBJ1-1 and V is TRBV29-1; D is perhaps TRBD1 (5 bases). Trimming cost V 4 bases and J 0 bases, with 15 bases left between them. CDR3 length: 15 residues. Germline CDR1 and CDR2: SQVTM and ANQGSEA.

This sequence joins TRBV28 and TRBJ2-2; 8 bases are a match to TRBD1. CDR3 length: 14 amino acids. The V segment lost 5 bases and the J segment 6 bases; nucleotides outside the gene matches: 5. The germline V gene encodes CDR1 MDHEN and CDR2 SYDVKM. CDR3 in amino acids: CASSRDRGAGELFF. Here the CDR3 DNA reads TGTGCCAGCAGTCGCGACAGGGGTGCCGGGGAGCTGTTTTTT.

The chain couples TRBV4-1 to TRBJ2-1; 7 positions match TRBD2. V trimming: 4 bases; J trimming: 10 bases; junction bases outside the gene matches: 10. CDR3 length equals 14 residues. CDR1 MGHRA and CDR2 YSYEKL come from the germline V gene. CDR3 amino acids: CASSLVAGFREQFF. As DNA, the CDR3 is TGCGCCAGCAGCCTCGTAGCGGGTTTCCGGGAGCAGTTCTTC.

The chain recombines TRBV11-2 with TRBJ1-1; D gene uncertain. There are 14 residues in the CDR3. Germline CDR1 is SGHAT and CDR2 is FQNNGV. The V gene lost 6 bases and the J gene lost 1 base, with 12 bases spanning the gap. The DNA of the CDR3 is TGTGCCAGCAGATCGCCCCAGGAGAACACTGAAGCTTTCTTT. Residues: CASRSPQENTEAFF. Complete variable domain (other parts from reference TRBV11-2 and TRBJ1-1): EAGVAQSPRYKIIEKRQSVAFWCNPISGHATLYWYQQILGQGPKLLIQFQNNGVVDDSQLPKDRFSAERLKGVDSTLKIQPAKLEDSAVYLCASRSPQENTEAFFGQGTRLTVV.

The chain links TRBV5-8 to TRBJ2-7; 13 bases agree with TRBD2. V shed 0 bases and J 5 bases; nucleotides not matched to a gene: 11. Germline V CDR1 and CDR2: SGHTS, YDEGEE. The CDR3 is 18 amino acids. CDR3 loop: CASSLVWRTSGRCDEQYF. In nucleotides, the CDR3 is TGTGCCAGCAGCTTGGTGTGGAGGACTAGCGGGAGATGCGACGAGCAGTACTTC. The variable domain in full, completed from reference TRBV5-8 and TRBJ2-7, reads EAGVTQSPTHLIKTRGQQATLRCSPISGHTSVYWYQQALGLGLQFLLWYDEGEERNRGNFPPRFSGRQFPNYSSELNVNALELEDSALYLCASSLVWRTSGRCDEQYFGPGTRLTVT.

In DNA form, the CDR3 reads TGCACCAGCAGCCAAGGGGAGGGGACTGAAGCTTTCTTT. Translating it yields CTSSQGEGTEAFF. The chain recombines TRBV1 with TRBJ1-1. TRBV1 is annotated as a pseudogene. This CDR3 has 13 amino acids.

This clone was recorded once. This chain connects TRBV27 to TRBJ2-4, with 7 positions matching TRBD1. In germline, CDR1 is MNHEY, CDR2 SMNVEV (reference sequence). The trim removed 4 bases at V and 0 bases at J, leaving 9 bases unmatched. This CDR3 region has 17 residues. CDR3 DNA sequence: TGTGCCAGCAGTTCGGACAGGCCACATCCAGCCAAAAACATTCAGTACTTC. It is translated as CASSSDRPHPAKNIQYF.